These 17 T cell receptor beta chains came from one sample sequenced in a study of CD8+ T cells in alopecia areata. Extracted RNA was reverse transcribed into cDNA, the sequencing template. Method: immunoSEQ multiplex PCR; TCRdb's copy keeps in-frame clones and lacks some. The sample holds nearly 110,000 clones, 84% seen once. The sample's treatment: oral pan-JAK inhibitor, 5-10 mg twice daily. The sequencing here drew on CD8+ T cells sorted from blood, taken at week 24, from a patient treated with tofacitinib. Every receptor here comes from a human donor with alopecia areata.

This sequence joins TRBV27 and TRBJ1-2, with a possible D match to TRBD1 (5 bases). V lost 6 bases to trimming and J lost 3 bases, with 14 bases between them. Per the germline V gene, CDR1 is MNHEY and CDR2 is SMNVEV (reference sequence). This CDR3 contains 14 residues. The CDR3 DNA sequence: TGTGCCAGCAGGGACCTTGGGACTTACTATGGCTACACCTTC. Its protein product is CASRDLGTYYGYTF.

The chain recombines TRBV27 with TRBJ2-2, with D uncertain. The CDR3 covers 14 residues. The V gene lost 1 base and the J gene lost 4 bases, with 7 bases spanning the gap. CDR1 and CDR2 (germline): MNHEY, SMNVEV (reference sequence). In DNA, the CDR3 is TGTGCCAGCAGTTTATTATCAGCCACCGGGGAGCTGTTTTTT. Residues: CASSLLSATGELFF.

The CDR3 nucleotides read TGCGCCAGCAGCTTGGACAGTCTAATGAACACTGAAGCTTTCTTT. Amino acids: CASSLDSLMNTEAFF. The rearrangement joins TRBV5-1 to TRBJ1-1; D gene uncertain. The CDR3 has 15 amino acids. The V gene lost 0 bases and the J gene lost 0 bases, with 9 bases spanning the gap. Germline V CDR1 and CDR2: SGHRS, YFSETQ.

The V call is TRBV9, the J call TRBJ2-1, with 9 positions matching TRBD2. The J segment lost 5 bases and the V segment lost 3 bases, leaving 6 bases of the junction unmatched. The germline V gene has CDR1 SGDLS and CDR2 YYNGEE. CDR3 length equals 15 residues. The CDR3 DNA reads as TGTGCCAGCAGCGATTGGGCTAGCGGGGACAATGAGCAGTTCTTC. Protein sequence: CASSDWASGDNEQFF.

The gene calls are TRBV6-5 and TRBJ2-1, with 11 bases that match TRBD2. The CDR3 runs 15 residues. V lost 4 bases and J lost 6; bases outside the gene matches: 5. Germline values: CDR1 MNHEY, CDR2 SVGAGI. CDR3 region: CASSLTSGELNEQFF. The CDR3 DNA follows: TGTGCCAGCAGTTTGACTAGCGGGGAACTCAATGAGCAGTTCTTC.

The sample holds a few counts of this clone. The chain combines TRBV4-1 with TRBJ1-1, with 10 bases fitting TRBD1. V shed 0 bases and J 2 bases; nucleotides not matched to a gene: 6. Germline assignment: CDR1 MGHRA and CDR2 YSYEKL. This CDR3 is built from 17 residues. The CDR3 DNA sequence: TGCGCCAGCAGCCAAGACTACGGGACAGGGGATAACACTGAAGCTTTCTTT. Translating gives CASSQDYGTGDNTEAFF.

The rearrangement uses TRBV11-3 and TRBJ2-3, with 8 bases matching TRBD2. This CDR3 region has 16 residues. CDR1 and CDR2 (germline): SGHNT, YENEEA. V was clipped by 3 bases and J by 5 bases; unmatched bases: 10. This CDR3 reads CASSFSPGGLGDTQYF. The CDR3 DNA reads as TGTGCCAGCAGCTTTTCCCCGGGGGGGCTGGGAGATACGCAGTATTTT.

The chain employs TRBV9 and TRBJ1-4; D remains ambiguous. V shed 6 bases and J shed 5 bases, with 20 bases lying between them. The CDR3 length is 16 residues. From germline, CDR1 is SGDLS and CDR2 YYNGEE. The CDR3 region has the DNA TGTGCCAGCATCAAAAGTCCCCGCCCTCCGAATGAAAAACTGTTTTTT. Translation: CASIKSPRPPNEKLFF.

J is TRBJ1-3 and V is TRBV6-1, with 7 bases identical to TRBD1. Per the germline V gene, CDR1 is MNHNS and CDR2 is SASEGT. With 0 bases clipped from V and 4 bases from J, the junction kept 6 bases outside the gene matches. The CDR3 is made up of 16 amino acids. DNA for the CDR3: TGTGCCAGCAGTGAAGCGCCTACAGGGGTCGGAAACACCATATATTTT. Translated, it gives CASSEAPTGVGNTIYF.

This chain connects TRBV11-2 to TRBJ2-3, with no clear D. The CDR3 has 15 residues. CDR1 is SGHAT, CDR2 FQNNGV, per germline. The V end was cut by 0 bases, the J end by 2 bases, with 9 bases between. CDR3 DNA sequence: TGTGCCAGCAGCTTAGACGGCTACCCCACAGATACGCAGTATTTT. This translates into CASSLDGYPTDTQYF. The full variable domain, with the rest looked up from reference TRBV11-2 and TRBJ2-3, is EAGVAQSPRYKIIEKRQSVAFWCNPISGHATLYWYQQILGQGPKLLIQFQNNGVVDDSQLPKDRFSAERLKGVDSTLKIQPAKLEDSAVYLCASSLDGYPTDTQYFGPGTRLTVL.

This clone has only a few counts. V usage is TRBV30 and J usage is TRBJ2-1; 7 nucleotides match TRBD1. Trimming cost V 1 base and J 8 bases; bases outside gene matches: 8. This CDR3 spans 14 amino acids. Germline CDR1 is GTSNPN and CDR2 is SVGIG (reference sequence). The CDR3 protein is CAWSAQGDVDEQFF. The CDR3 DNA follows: TGTGCCTGGAGTGCCCAGGGGGATGTCGATGAGCAGTTCTTC.

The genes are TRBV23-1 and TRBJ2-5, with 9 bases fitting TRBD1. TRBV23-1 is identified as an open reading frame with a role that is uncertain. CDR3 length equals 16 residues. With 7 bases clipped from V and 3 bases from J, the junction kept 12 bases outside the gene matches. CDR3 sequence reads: CASKTTGTGCKETQYF. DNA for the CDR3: TGCGCCAGCAAAACGACCGGGACAGGGTGTAAAGAGACCCAGTACTTC.

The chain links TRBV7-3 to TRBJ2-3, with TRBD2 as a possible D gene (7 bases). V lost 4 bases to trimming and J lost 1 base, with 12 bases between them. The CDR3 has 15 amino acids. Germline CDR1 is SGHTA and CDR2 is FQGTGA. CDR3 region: CASSSEGGRTDTQYF. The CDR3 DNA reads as TGTGCCAGCAGCTCCGAGGGGGGGCGCACAGATACGCAGTATTTT. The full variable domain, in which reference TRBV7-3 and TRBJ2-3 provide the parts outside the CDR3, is GAGVSQTPSNKVTEKGKYVELRCDPISGHTALYWYRQSLGQGPEFLIYFQGTGAADDSGLPNDRFFAVRPEGSVSTLKIQRTERGDSAVYLCASSSEGGRTDTQYFGPGTRLTVL.

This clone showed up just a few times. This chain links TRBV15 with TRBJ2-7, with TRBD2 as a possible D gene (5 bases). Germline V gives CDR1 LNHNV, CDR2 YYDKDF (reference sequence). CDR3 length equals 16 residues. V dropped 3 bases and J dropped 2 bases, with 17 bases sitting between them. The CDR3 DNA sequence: TGTGCCACCAGCAGCCCCGGGGAAGCGGCACCCTACGAGCAGTACTTC. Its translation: CATSSPGEAAPYEQYF. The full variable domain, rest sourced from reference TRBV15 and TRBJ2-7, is DAMVIQNPRYQVTQFGKPVTLSCSQTLNHNVMYWYQQKSSQAPKLLFHYYDKDFNNEADTPDNFQSRRPNTSFCFLDIRSPGLGDTAMYLCATSSPGEAAPYEQYFGPGTRLTVT.

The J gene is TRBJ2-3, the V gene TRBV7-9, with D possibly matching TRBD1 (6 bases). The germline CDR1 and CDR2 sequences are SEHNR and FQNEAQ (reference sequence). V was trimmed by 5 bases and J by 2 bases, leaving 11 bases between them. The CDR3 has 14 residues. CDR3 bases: TGTGCCAGCAGCCGGACAGATCTCACAGATACGCAGTATTTT. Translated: CASSRTDLTDTQYF.

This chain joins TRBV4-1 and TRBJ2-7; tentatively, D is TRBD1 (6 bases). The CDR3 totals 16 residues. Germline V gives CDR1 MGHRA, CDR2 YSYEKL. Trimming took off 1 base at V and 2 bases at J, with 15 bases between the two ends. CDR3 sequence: CASSQVPTGYTYEQYF. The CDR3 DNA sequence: TGCGCCAGCAGCCAAGTCCCGACAGGCTACACCTACGAGCAGTACTTC.

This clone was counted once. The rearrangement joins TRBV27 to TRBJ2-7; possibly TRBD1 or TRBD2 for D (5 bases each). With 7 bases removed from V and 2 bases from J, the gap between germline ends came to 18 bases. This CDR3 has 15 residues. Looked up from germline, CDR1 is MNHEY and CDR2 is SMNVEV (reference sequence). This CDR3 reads CASKLQDLPTYEQYF. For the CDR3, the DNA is TGTGCCAGCAAATTACAGGACTTGCCCACCTACGAGCAGTACTTC.